The clone carrying this T cell receptor beta chain was recorded a few times. Its matching antigen is unknown. The entry originates in a study of response to subunit inactivated influenza vaccine. Study outcomes and limitations: Few new T cells, the authors suggested, are recruited by each seasonal influenza vaccination.

TCRdb used MiXCR to reprocess the RT-PCR reads, holding one entry per CDR3 protein. The data contain approximately 490,000 distinct CDR3 sequences, about 7.2% of them singletons. V trimming: 5 bases; J trimming: 4 bases; junction bases outside the gene matches: 6. Germline assignment: CDR1 MDHEN and CDR2 SYDVKM. CDR3 length: 14 amino acids. This chain uses TRBV28 with TRBJ2-7, with 9 bases lining up with TRBD1. The sequence was obtained from a man aged 50-75 years who received an inactivated influenza vaccine. The sample consisted of PBMCs from blood, taken around 2 years after vaccination. CDR3: CASSITGGMYEQYF. CDR3 in DNA: TGTGCCAGCAGTATAACAGGGGGCATGTACGAGCAGTACTTC.